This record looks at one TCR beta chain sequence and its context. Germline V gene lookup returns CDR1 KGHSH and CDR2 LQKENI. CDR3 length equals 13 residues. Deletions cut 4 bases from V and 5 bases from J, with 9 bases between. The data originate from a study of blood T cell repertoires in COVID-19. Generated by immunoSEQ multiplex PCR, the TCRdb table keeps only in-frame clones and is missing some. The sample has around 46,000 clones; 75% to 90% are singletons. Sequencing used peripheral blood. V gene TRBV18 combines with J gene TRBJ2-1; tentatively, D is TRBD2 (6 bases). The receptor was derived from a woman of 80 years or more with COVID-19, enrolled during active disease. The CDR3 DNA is TGTGCCAGCTCACGGGAGGCTCACAATGAGCAGTTCTTC. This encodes CASSREAHNEQFF.